The subject of this entry is one T cell receptor (beta chain). The target antigen is unknown. This sample was included in a study of cytotoxic CD8 clonotypes in ibrutinib-treated CLL. Overall study context: Of the patients, about a dozen were relapsed/refractory, 15 treatment-naive and approximately 18 IGHV unmutated.

Sequencing was performed with immunoSEQ multiplex PCR; in TCRdb, only in-frame clones are kept and a portion is missing. Among 25,000 to 35,000 clones listed, roughly 85% were seen once. V lost 2 bases and J 5 bases, leaving 10 bases between the germline ends. This CDR3 has 13 amino acids. Germline lookup yields CDR1 SGHTA and CDR2 FQGNSA. Study-wide results and caveats: Few clonotypes were public, and these shrank or held steady under treatment. Clonality went higher at ibrutinib response and then dropped back toward baseline at progression.

The specimen was PBMCs, collected after 24 months of ibrutinib treatment. The sequence came from a human donor with chronic lymphocytic leukemia. V usage is TRBV7-2 and J usage is TRBJ2-7; possible D gene TRBD2, 5 bases. CDR3 residues: CASSLFPADEQYF. CDR3 sequence (DNA): TGTGCCAGCAGCTTATTCCCAGCGGACGAGCAGTACTTC.